These 21 T cell receptor beta chains came from one sample sequenced in a study of shared clonotypes between healthy human individuals. The repertoire was sequenced with immunoSEQ multiplex PCR; TCRdb's copy has only in-frame clones and lacks some. The repertoire holds over a million clones, with 60% to 80% as singletons. The material sequenced was memory CD4+ T cells sorted from blood. The subset denotes: CD45RA-negative fraction. Receptors were obtained from a man aged 18 to 29 in good health.

This sequence joins TRBV30 and TRBJ1-6; D gene uncertain. Germline assignment: CDR1 GTSNPN and CDR2 SVGIG (reference sequence). This CDR3 contains 15 residues. Deletions cut 5 bases from V and 0 bases from J, with 11 bases between. The CDR3 here is CAWALDGSYNSPLHF. As DNA, the CDR3 is TGTGCCTGGGCCCTGGACGGCTCCTATAATTCACCCCTCCACTTT. The entire variable domain, with the rest obtained from reference TRBV30 and TRBJ1-6, is as follows: SQTIHQWPATLVQPVGSPLSLECTVEGTSNPNLYWYRQAAGRGLQLLFYSVGIGQISSEVPQNLSASRPQDRQFILSSKKLLLSDSGFYLCAWALDGSYNSPLHFGNGTRLTVT.

V is TRBV5-6 and J is TRBJ2-1; D is perhaps TRBD2 (6 bases). The CDR3 totals 13 residues. Germline CDR1 SGHDT, CDR2 YYEEEE. The germline V and J ends were trimmed by 4 bases and 6 bases, with 11 bases remaining between them. The CDR3 sequence is CASSTRTTNEQFF. The CDR3 DNA follows: TGTGCCAGCAGCACACGGACTACCAATGAGCAGTTCTTC.

The chain uses TRBV7-9 and TRBJ1-4; TRBD1 is a possible D gene (6 bases). The V and J ends lost 3 bases and 8 bases respectively, with 16 bases between them. Germline CDR1 reads SEHNR; CDR2 reads FQNEAQ (reference sequence). The CDR3 loop spans 15 amino acids. CDR3 amino acids: CASSFLRGSGEKLFF. DNA of the CDR3: TGTGCCAGCAGCTTTCTCAGGGGTTCTGGGGAAAAACTGTTTTTT.

The gene calls are TRBV19 and TRBJ2-7; 9 bases align to TRBD1. The CDR3 is 15 residues long. J lost 4 bases, V lost 7 bases, and 11 bases had no gene match. Germline CDR1 is LNHDA and CDR2 is SQIVND (reference sequence). CDR3 region: CASTSRRGQGYEQYF. CDR3 nucleotide sequence: TGTGCCAGTACCTCACGTCGGGGACAGGGTTACGAGCAGTACTTC.

This chain uses TRBV10-3 with TRBJ1-2; perhaps TRBD1 as D (5 bases). Trimming left V 2 bases short and J 8 bases short, with 15 bases between. This CDR3 region has 14 residues. The germline V gene encodes CDR1 ENHRY and CDR2 SYGVKD. CDR3 bases: TGTGCCATCAGTGAGCTGGGGGGAAATTACGGCTACACCTTC. Protein product: CAISELGGNYGYTF.

The chain links TRBV5-1 to TRBJ2-7; TRBD2 might be the D (5 bases). CDR1 SGHRS and CDR2 YFSETQ come from the germline V gene. V shed 0 bases and J shed 3 bases, with 19 bases lying between them. This CDR3 is built from 17 residues. CDR3 sequence reads: CASSLGPSGRGDYEQYF. CDR3 in DNA: TGCGCCAGCAGCTTGGGACCTTCTGGACGGGGTGACTACGAGCAGTACTTC.

The genes are TRBV19 and TRBJ1-5, with D possibly matching TRBD1 (5 bases). Deletions cut 9 bases from V and 4 bases from J, with 10 bases between. The CDR3 loop spans 12 amino acids. From germline, CDR1 is LNHDA and CDR2 SQIVND (reference sequence). CDR3 nucleotide sequence: TGTGCCAGCCAGGGAAGGAATCAGCCCCAGCATTTT. Protein: CASQGRNQPQHF.

In this sample, this clone turned up once. The genes are TRBV18 and TRBJ2-4; D gene unclear. V lost 3 bases, J lost 0 bases, and 6 bases lay in between. Germline V CDR1 and CDR2: KGHSH, LQKENI. This CDR3 has 14 amino acids. This CDR3 reads CASSPPLAKNIQYF. The DNA of the CDR3 is TGTGCCAGCTCACCGCCGCTAGCCAAAAACATTCAGTACTTC.

The V call is TRBV6-1, the J call TRBJ2-7; no clear D gene. Deletions cut 1 base from V and 0 bases from J, with 13 bases between. The germline V gene has CDR1 MNHNS and CDR2 SASEGT. This CDR3 is 16 amino acids long. For the CDR3, the DNA is TGTGCCAGCAGTGAAGATTGGACCCTTAGCTCCTACGAGCAGTACTTC. As protein: CASSEDWTLSSYEQYF.

The V call is TRBV7-2, the J call TRBJ2-1, with 7 bases that match TRBD2. Germline-derived CDR1 and CDR2 are SGHTA and FQGNSA. The CDR3 is 13 amino acids. Losses at the gene ends were 5 bases for V and 5 bases for J; bases not matched to a gene: 3. CDR3 bases: TGTGCCAGCAGCCCGAGCGGGAACAATGAGCAGTTCTTC. This codes for CASSPSGNNEQFF.

The chain carries TRBV5-6 and TRBJ1-1; weak D call: TRBD1 (5 bases). The germline gives CDR1 SGHDT, CDR2 YYEEEE. V gave up 1 base and J gave up 2 bases, with 12 bases separating them. The CDR3 sequence is 15 residues long. CDR3 bases: TGTGCCAGCAGCTTGAACTACGGGGGAAACACTGAAGCTTTCTTT. Translation: CASSLNYGGNTEAFF.

CDR3 region: CASSLPGLNTGELFF. The CDR3 DNA reads as TGTGCCAGCAGCTTGCCGGGACTAAACACCGGGGAGCTGTTTTTT. The rearrangement links TRBV5-4 to TRBJ2-2; 7 bases map to TRBD2. The CDR3 runs to 15 residues. Germline V lookup: CDR1 SGHNT, CDR2 YYREEE (reference sequence). J gave up 2 bases and V 1 base, and 2 bases lay outside the gene matches.

The V and J genes are TRBV5-1 and TRBJ1-2; D not certain. Germline V gene sequence: CDR1 SGHRS, CDR2 YFSETQ. Trimming stripped 7 bases from V and 4 bases from J, with 14 bases between. The CDR3 totals 13 residues. CDR3 coding DNA: TGCGCCAGCCGGGAGCCTGGCATCTATGGCTACACCTTC. It is translated as CASREPGIYGYTF.

The chain links TRBV28 to TRBJ1-2; 10 nucleotides agree with TRBD1. Per germline, CDR1 MDHEN and CDR2 SYDVKM. The CDR3 totals 14 residues. Trimming at V came to 7 bases and at J to 8 bases, leaving 10 bases not matched to a gene. The CDR3 loop is CASIAGTGAAGYTF. The DNA for the CDR3 is TGTGCCAGCATCGCCGGGACAGGGGCTGCAGGCTACACCTTC.

This clone was detected a few times. The rearrangement uses TRBV10-3 and TRBJ1-1; D call uncertain. The V end lost 6 bases, the J end lost 0 bases, and 5 bases lay between the germline ends. Germline CDR1 reads ENHRY; CDR2 reads SYGVKD. The CDR3 is 12 residues long. Here the CDR3 DNA reads TGTGCCATCAGGCAGATGAACACTGAAGCTTTCTTT. Protein sequence: CAIRQMNTEAFF.

The rearrangement uses TRBV7-8 and TRBJ1-6, with D tentatively TRBD1 (5 bases). The CDR3 sequence is 16 residues long. Between the trimmed V and J ends, which lost 5 bases and 12 bases, there was a span of 23 bases. Germline lookup yields CDR1 SGHVS and CDR2 FQNEAQ. CDR3 region: CASSTVSGGAQRPLHF. Written as DNA, the CDR3 is TGTGCCAGCAGCACTGTGAGCGGCGGGGCTCAACGACCCCTCCACTTT.

The V call is TRBV7-9, the J call TRBJ1-2, with D perhaps TRBD1 (5 bases). Looked up from germline, CDR1 is SEHNR and CDR2 is FQNEAQ (reference sequence). Between the trimmed V and J ends, which lost 4 bases and 8 bases, there was a span of 20 bases. The CDR3 runs to 15 residues. The chain's CDR3 is CASSSDTRRAGGYTF. In nucleotides, the CDR3 is TGTGCCAGCAGCTCTGACACGCGCAGGGCCGGAGGCTACACCTTC.

There are a few counts of this clone. The rearrangement links TRBV9 to TRBJ2-5, with D perhaps assigned TRBD1 or TRBD2 (5 bases each). The CDR3 has 14 residues. V lost 0 bases, J lost 4 bases, and 10 bases lay in between. Germline V gene data show CDR1 as SGDLS and CDR2 as YYNGEE. CDR3 region: CASSVELGVETQYF. In DNA, the CDR3 is TGTGCCAGCAGCGTAGAGTTGGGGGTAGAGACCCAGTACTTC.

V and J are TRBV21-1 and TRBJ1-6. TRBV21-1 is tagged as a pseudogene. This CDR3 region has 16 residues. CDR3 sequence (DNA): TGTGCCAGCAGCAAAGTTGGGGATAGTTATAATTCACCCCTCCACTTT. Its translation: CASSKVGDSYNSPLHF.

DNA of the CDR3: TGTGCCAGCAGTAACTTCGGCAGGATCGGCTACACCTTC. Its translation is CASSNFGRIGYTF. V gene TRBV6-5 combines with J gene TRBJ1-2; D uncertain. The germline V and J ends were trimmed by 5 bases and 8 bases, with 15 bases remaining between them. Germline V lookup: CDR1 MNHEY, CDR2 SVGAGI. This CDR3 is 13 amino acids long.

To note about this clone: Other DNA sequences in the same sample also yield this CDR3. The rearrangement links TRBV7-9 to TRBJ2-7; possibly TRBD2 for D (6 bases). Germline CDR1 and CDR2: SEHNR and FQNEAQ (reference sequence). V shed 3 bases and J shed 2 bases, with 11 bases lying between them. The CDR3 is made up of 14 amino acids. This CDR3 reads CASSFGGAAYEQYF. Written as DNA, the CDR3 is TGTGCCAGCAGCTTTGGAGGGGCAGCCTACGAGCAGTACTTC.